This TCR beta chain is from a study of blood T cell repertoires in COVID-19. Whole-study context: The analysed material was cDNA or gDNA that came from T cells, B-cell-depleted T cells, or PBMCs.

The germline V gene has CDR1 SGHRS and CDR2 YFSETQ. CDR3 size: 17 residues. V was pared by 3 bases and J by 2 bases, with 20 bases between. Method: immunoSEQ multiplex PCR; TCRdb's copy keeps in-frame clones and lacks some. Of approximately 200,000 clones in the sample, 75% to 90% were seen once. The chain recombines TRBV5-1 with TRBJ1-1; D gene unclear. The sequenced material came from PBMCs or T cells enriched from blood (not recorded which). This TCR came from a man in his forties or fifties who had recovered from COVID-19. The CDR3 loop reads CASSWKGSEGLNTEAFF. The CDR3 region has the DNA TGCGCCAGCAGCTGGAAGGGCAGTGAGGGCTTAAACACTGAAGCTTTCTTT. The full variable domain, completed using reference TRBV5-1 and TRBJ1-1, is KAGVTQTPRYLIKTRGQQVTLSCSPISGHRSVSWYQQTPGQGLQFLFEYFSETQRNKGNFPGRFSGRQFSNSRSEMNVSTLELGDSALYLCASSWKGSEGLNTEAFFGQGTRLTVV.